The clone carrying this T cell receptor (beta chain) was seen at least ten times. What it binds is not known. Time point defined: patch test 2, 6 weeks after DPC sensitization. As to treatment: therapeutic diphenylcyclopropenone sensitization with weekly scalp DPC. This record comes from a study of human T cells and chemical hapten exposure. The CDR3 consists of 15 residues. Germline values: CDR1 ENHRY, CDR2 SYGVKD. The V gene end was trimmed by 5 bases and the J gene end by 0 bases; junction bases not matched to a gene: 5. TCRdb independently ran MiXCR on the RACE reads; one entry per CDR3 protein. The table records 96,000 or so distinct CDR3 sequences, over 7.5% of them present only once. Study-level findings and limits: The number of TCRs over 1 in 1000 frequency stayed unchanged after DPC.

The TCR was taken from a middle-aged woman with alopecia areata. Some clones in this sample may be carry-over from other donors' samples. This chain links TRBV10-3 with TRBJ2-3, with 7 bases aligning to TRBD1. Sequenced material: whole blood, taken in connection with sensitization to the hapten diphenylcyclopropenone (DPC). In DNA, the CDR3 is TGTGCCATCAGTACACAGGGGCCAAGCACAGATACGCAGTATTTT. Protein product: CAISTQGPSTDTQYF.